The next 22 T cell receptor beta chains were all read from a single sample in a study of T cells in Graves' hyperthyroidism and ophthalmopathy (dated by TCRdb to the late 2010s). The method behind the library was multiplex PCR. TCRdb names Illumina HiSeq 2000 as the instrument used. TCR beta CDR3 regions were amplified from RNA transcripts. The TCR CDR3 was subjected to a first round of RT-PCR using the HTBI primer set and the Qiagen OneStep RT-PCR kit. TCRdb reprocessing: public reads trimmed at Q25 with fastp, clones called with MiXCR, in-frame beta chains kept. One record per CDR3 amino acid sequence lists the most common genes and DNA. Across this sample there are more than 250,000 distinct CDR3 sequences, with around 15% seen only once. Roughly 31% of the sample goes to the ten largest clones. The sample taken for sequencing was blood. These receptors were collected from a woman in her 50s with Graves' hyperthyroidism that later progressed to Graves' ophthalmopathy.

The table lists this clonotype with many counts. The chain couples TRBV28 to TRBJ2-7; 11 nucleotides match TRBD2. The CDR3 is made up of 17 amino acids. Germline lookup yields CDR1 MDHEN and CDR2 SYDVKM. V dropped 6 bases and J dropped 0; count of bases not matched to a gene: 10. The CDR3 nucleotides are TGTGCCAGCAGCCCGGTAGCGGGAGGGCGGAGCTCCTACGAGCAGTACTTC. Its protein is CASSPVAGGRSSYEQYF.

This clonotype was seen ten or more times. The CDR3 loop reads CSVVPAAAYGYTF. In nucleotides, the CDR3 is TGCAGCGTTGTCCCTGCAGCTGCCTATGGCTACACCTTC. J is TRBJ1-2 and V is TRBV29-1; D not certain. Germline V gene sequence: CDR1 SQVTM, CDR2 ANQGSEA. The CDR3 runs to 13 residues. The V gene lost 4 bases and the J gene lost 4 bases, with 13 bases spanning the gap.

This clonotype was seen ten or more times. The rearrangement joins TRBV20-1 to TRBJ2-7; weak D call: TRBD1 (5 bases). The V gene lost 6 bases and the J gene lost 3 bases, with 12 bases spanning the gap. The germline CDR1 and CDR2 sequences are DFQATT and SNEGSKA (reference sequence). CDR3 length: 12 residues. The CDR3 nucleotides are TGCAGTGCGGGGCGTGACGACTACGAGCAGTACTTC. Translating it yields CSAGRDDYEQYF.

This clonotype occurred many times. The chain combines TRBV5-1 with TRBJ2-7; 8 positions match TRBD2. Germline V gene data show CDR1 as SGHRS and CDR2 as YFSETQ. Trimming removed 4 bases from V and 6 bases from J; junction bases left unmatched: 9. The CDR3 contains 14 residues. The CDR3 protein is CASSPQAGGGEQYF. In DNA, the CDR3 is TGCGCCAGCAGCCCCCAGGCGGGAGGAGGCGAGCAGTACTTC. Full variable domain (rest looked up from reference TRBV5-1 and TRBJ2-7): KAGVTQTPRYLIKTRGQQVTLSCSPISGHRSVSWYQQTPGQGLQFLFEYFSETQRNKGNFPGRFSGRQFSNSRSEMNVSTLELGDSALYLCASSPQAGGGEQYFGPGTRLTVT.

This clonotype was detected a few times. V usage is TRBV6-1 and J usage is TRBJ2-4, with D unresolved. CDR3 length: 17 amino acids. Germline assignment: CDR1 MNHNS and CDR2 SASEGT. Between the trimmed V and J ends, which lost 1 base and 1 base, there was a span of 14 bases. The CDR3: CASSEGDKGWAKNIQYF. The CDR3 DNA reads as TGTGCCAGCAGTGAAGGGGATAAGGGATGGGCCAAAAACATTCAGTACTTC.

Turning to this clonotype: This may arise from a read error, as a much more abundant clone is one base away. The V gene is TRBV28, the J gene TRBJ1-5; 10 positions match TRBD1. The CDR3 has 19 residues. From germline, CDR1 is MDHEN and CDR2 SYDVKM. CDR3 loop: CAGSLKLGQGLPDNQPQHF. The CDR3 coding sequence is TGTGCCGGCAGTTTAAAATTGGGACAGGGGCTCCCTGACAATCAGCCCCAGCATTTT.

This clonotype was seen a few times. V is TRBV7-9 and J is TRBJ2-1; 8 bases fit TRBD2. V gave up 5 bases and J gave up 4 bases; unmatched junction bases: 10. The V gene's germline CDR1 is SEHNR and CDR2 FQNEAQ (reference sequence). CDR3 length: 16 amino acids. CDR3 nucleotides: TGTGCCAGCAGCCCCCTCGGGCGGGAGGCTTACAATGAGCAGTTCTTC. Translating it yields CASSPLGREAYNEQFF.

This clonotype came up many times. The chain is built from TRBV20-1 and TRBJ2-1; 9 bases fit TRBD2. The CDR3 contains 14 residues. V dropped 6 bases and J dropped 1; count of bases not matched to a gene: 4. Germline V gives CDR1 DFQATT, CDR2 SNEGSKA (reference sequence). CDR3 in DNA: TGCAGTGCCTCAGCGGGAGGTTCCTACAATGAGCAGTTCTTC. The encoded protein is CSASAGGSYNEQFF.

This clonotype was found many times. The V and J genes are TRBV19 and TRBJ1-1; D is uncertain. The V end lost 3 bases, the J end lost 2 bases, and 7 bases lay between the germline ends. This CDR3 has 13 residues. Germline lookup yields CDR1 LNHDA and CDR2 SQIVND (reference sequence). CDR3 coding DNA: TGTGCCAGTAGTATGGGTCAAAACACTGAAGCTTTCTTT. Its translation is CASSMGQNTEAFF.

The CDR3 protein is CASGRLSKNIQYF. The CDR3 DNA is TGTGCCAGCGGGAGATTGTCCAAAAACATTCAGTACTTC. The chain carries TRBV19 and TRBJ2-4; D possibly corresponds to TRBD2 (6 bases). V was trimmed by 9 bases and J by 2 bases, leaving 11 bases between them. Germline assignment: CDR1 LNHDA and CDR2 SQIVND (reference sequence). This CDR3 has 13 amino acids.

Points on this clonotype: A read error may account for a junction end that differs from germline. V is TRBV9 and J is TRBJ1-1; D is ambiguous. From germline, CDR1 is SGDLS and CDR2 YYNGEE. The CDR3 is 15 amino acids. CDR3 DNA sequence: TGTGCCGGCAGCGGTTACATGGAGATGAACACTGAAGCTTTCTTT. It codes for CAGSGYMEMNTEAFF.

At least ten counts were recorded for this clonotype. The chain combines TRBV18 with TRBJ2-1, with D uncertain. The CDR3 contains 13 residues. Deletions cut 5 bases from V and 1 base from J, with 6 bases between. Looked up from germline, CDR1 is KGHSH and CDR2 is LQKENI. In DNA, the CDR3 is TGTGCCAGCTCAGTCGGGTCCTACAATGAGCAGTTCTTC. It yields the protein CASSVGSYNEQFF.

This clonotype has a count of ten or more. This rearrangement joins TRBV10-3 to TRBJ2-3, with TRBD1 matching 10 bases. This CDR3 spans 14 amino acids. After removal of 10 bases from V and 1 base from J, the junction contained 5 bases not matched to a gene. The V gene's germline CDR1 is ENHRY and CDR2 SYGVKD. CDR3: CATETGGGTDTQYF. CDR3 in DNA: TGTGCCACCGAGACAGGGGGCGGCACAGATACGCAGTATTTT.

About this clonotype: This may be a read error: a much more frequent sequence differs by one nucleotide. This rearrangement joins TRBV6-2 or TRBV6-3 to TRBJ2-1, with 10 bases aligning to TRBD2. The length of the CDR3 is 16 residues. Germline CDR1 reads MNHEY; CDR2 reads SVGEGT. The CDR3 sequence: CASCFGASGRDNGQFF. The DNA for the CDR3 is TGTGCCAGCTGCTTCGGGGCTAGCGGGAGAGACAATGGGCAGTTCTTC.

This clonotype was picked up many times. The chain joins TRBV6-1 to TRBJ2-3, with 12 bases lining up with TRBD2. The CDR3 sequence is 17 residues long. Per germline, CDR1 MNHNS and CDR2 SASEGT. V gave up 3 bases and J gave up 5 bases; unmatched junction bases: 9. Written as DNA, the CDR3 is TGTGCCAGCAGTGACCCTCGACTAGCGGGAGTGGAAGATACGCAGTATTTT. Amino acids: CASSDPRLAGVEDTQYF.

This clonotype has a handful of counts. V is TRBV20-1 and J is TRBJ2-5; no reliable D call. CDR1 DFQATT and CDR2 SNEGSKA come from the germline V gene (reference sequence). The length of the CDR3 is 14 residues. Trimming left V 0 bases short and J 5 bases short, with 13 bases between. CDR3 protein: CSARDRVRSETQYF. The CDR3 nucleotides are TGCAGTGCTAGAGATCGAGTTAGGTCGGAGACCCAGTACTTC.

The chain combines TRBV20-1 with TRBJ1-1; D possibly corresponds to TRBD1 (5 bases). Germline-derived CDR1 and CDR2 are DFQATT and SNEGSKA (reference sequence). This CDR3 is built from 13 residues. Between the trimmed V and J ends, which lost 4 bases and 10 bases, there was a span of 19 bases. The CDR3 bases are TGCAGTGCTATTCAGGGAGGGGACGCTGGAGCTTTCTTT. It is translated as CSAIQGGDAGAFF.

On this clonotype: This sequence may be a read error, since a much larger clone differs from it by one base. The chain couples TRBV6-1 to TRBJ1-2; no clear D gene. CDR3 length: 13 residues. Per the germline V gene, CDR1 is MNHNS and CDR2 is SASEGT. CDR3 DNA sequence: TGTGCCAGCAGCCAGGAGGGAAACTATGGCCACACCTTC. This gives the protein CASSQEGNYGHTF.

The table lists this clonotype with many counts. The chain combines TRBV2 with TRBJ2-5; 7 bases map to TRBD2. Germline values: CDR1 SNHLY, CDR2 FYNNEI. The V gene end was trimmed by 7 bases and the J gene end by 5 bases; junction bases not matched to a gene: 7. The CDR3 is 13 residues long. The CDR3 here is CASKRTSAETQYF. For the CDR3, the DNA is TGTGCCAGCAAGAGGACTAGTGCGGAGACCCAGTACTTC.

The chain links TRBV15 to TRBJ2-4; perhaps TRBD2 as D (6 bases). CDR3 length: 19 amino acids. Germline CDR1 LNHNV, CDR2 YYDKDF (reference sequence). The V end was cut by 1 base, the J end by 0 bases, with 19 bases between. The CDR3 bases are TGTGCCACCAGCAGAGCCGGGACTTCGGATGGACTAGCCAAAAACATTCAGTACTTC. Translated, it gives CATSRAGTSDGLAKNIQYF.

This chain joins TRBV20-1 and TRBJ2-7, with D possibly TRBD1 on 6 matching bases. Germline assignment: CDR1 DFQATT and CDR2 SNEGSKA (reference sequence). The V end was cut by 4 bases, the J end by 2 bases, with 12 bases between. The CDR3 extends over 13 amino acids. CDR3 nucleotide sequence: TGCAGTGCTATCAGGGGTAGGACCTACGAGCAGTACTTC. Translated: CSAIRGRTYEQYF.

This clonotype came up many times. V and J are TRBV2 and TRBJ1-4; D might be TRBD1 (6 bases). The germline CDR1 and CDR2 sequences are SNHLY and FYNNEI. V was cut by 7 bases and J by 8 bases, with 14 bases left in between. The CDR3 extends over 13 amino acids. CDR3 nucleotide sequence: TGTGCCAGCACCAGGGGATCTTACGAAAAACTGTTTTTT. Amino acids: CASTRGSYEKLFF.